Following are 31 T cell receptor beta chains from one sample sequenced in a study of T cells in Graves' hyperthyroidism and ophthalmopathy. RNA transcripts served as the template for amplifying TCR beta CDR3 regions. When the TCR CDR3 underwent first-round RT-PCR, the HTBI primer set was used. In TCRdb, the multiplex PCR reads were re-called with MiXCR into one record per CDR3 protein. The table shows around 400,000 distinct CDR3 sequences, with 15% to 18% occurring only once. Material for sequencing was blood. These receptor sequences come from a woman in her late teens or twenties with Graves' hyperthyroidism that later progressed to Graves' ophthalmopathy.

The table lists this clonotype with many counts. J is TRBJ1-5 and V is TRBV28, with D possibly matching TRBD1 (5 bases). The CDR3 spans 15 residues. CDR1 and CDR2 (germline): MDHEN, SYDVKM. The V end lost 4 bases, the J end lost 7 bases, and 17 bases lay between the germline ends. CDR3 DNA sequence: TGTGCCAGCAGTTCAGGTCAGCAGGGCCAACAGCCCCAGCATTTT. The encoded protein is CASSSGQQGQQPQHF.

This clonotype was picked up a small number of times. The gene calls are TRBV28 and TRBJ1-5, with D unresolved. V was clipped by 4 bases and J by 7 bases, with 8 bases between them. The CDR3 is 12 residues long. CDR1 is MDHEN, CDR2 SYDVKM, per germline. The CDR3 nucleotides read TGTGCCAGCAGTTCCGGGCGACAGCCCCAGCATTTT. It translates to CASSSGRQPQHF.

This clonotype has just a few counts. The genes are TRBV6-1 and TRBJ2-1, with D possibly called TRBD1 or TRBD2 (5 bases each). The V and J ends lost 6 bases and 0 bases respectively, with 15 bases between them. The CDR3 length is 16 residues. Germline-derived CDR1 and CDR2 are MNHNS and SASEGT. CDR3 sequence reads: CASRRPGPSSYNEQFF. CDR3 nucleotide sequence: TGTGCCAGCAGACGCCCGGGACCAAGCTCCTACAATGAGCAGTTCTTC.

This clonotype was seen repeatedly, ten times or more. This sequence joins TRBV2 and TRBJ2-2, with D uncertain. The germline V gene encodes CDR1 SNHLY and CDR2 FYNNEI. The CDR3 loop spans 14 amino acids. The V and J ends lost 7 bases and 2 bases respectively, with 11 bases between them. This chain's CDR3 is CASKKLGNTGELFF. The CDR3 nucleotides are TGTGCCAGCAAGAAGTTGGGAAACACCGGGGAGCTGTTTTTT.

This clonotype was counted at least ten times. The gene calls are TRBV28 and TRBJ2-1, with 8 bases lining up with TRBD2. The length of the CDR3 is 14 residues. Germline values: CDR1 MDHEN, CDR2 SYDVKM. With V trimmed by 3 bases and J by 4 bases, 2 bases remained unmatched. In DNA, the CDR3 is TGTGCCAGCAGTTTGGGACTAGATTACAATGAGCAGTTCTTC. Residues: CASSLGLDYNEQFF.

This clonotype has a handful of counts. As DNA, the CDR3 is TGCGCCAGCAGCCAAGAGTCGTCCAGACACTACGAGCAGTACTTC. It yields the protein CASSQESSRHYEQYF. This chain connects TRBV4-3 to TRBJ2-7, with D unresolved. The ends were cut back, 0 bases at V and 3 bases at J, with 12 bases in the middle. Germline V gene data show CDR1 as LGHNA and CDR2 as YSLEER. The CDR3 has 15 amino acids.

CDR3 residues: CASSLLVRVEQFF. DNA for the CDR3: TGTGCCAGCAGCCTCCTCGTACGCGTTGAGCAGTTCTTC. The chain employs TRBV3-1 and TRBJ2-1, with unresolved D. The V and J ends lost 4 bases and 9 bases respectively, with 13 bases between them. The CDR3 contains 13 residues. In germline, CDR1 is LGHDT, CDR2 YNNKEL (reference sequence).

This clonotype was recorded many times. The genes are TRBV12-3 or TRBV12-4 and TRBJ2-7, with 12 bases lining up with TRBD2. The CDR3 is 15 amino acids. Trimming cost V 2 bases and J 5 bases; bases outside gene matches: 4. CDR3 in DNA: TGTGCCAGCAGTTTAAGGACTAGCGGGAACCACGAGCAGTACTTC. Its protein is CASSLRTSGNHEQYF.

Many counts were recorded for this clonotype. The chain uses TRBV7-9 and TRBJ1-2, with D unresolved. The germline CDR1 and CDR2 sequences are SEHNR and FQNEAQ (reference sequence). V was pared by 1 base and J by 6 bases, with 12 bases between. The CDR3 runs 14 residues. CDR3 nucleotide sequence: TGTGCCAGCAGCTTAGAGGTTTGGCGGGATGGCTACACCTTC. It codes for CASSLEVWRDGYTF.

This clonotype has a count of ten or more. The rearrangement joins TRBV3-1 to TRBJ2-3, with D perhaps given as TRBD1 or TRBD2 (5 bases each). CDR3 length equals 16 residues. CDR1 and CDR2 (germline): LGHDT, YNNKEL (reference sequence). V was trimmed by 1 base and J by 2 bases, leaving 13 bases between them. The CDR3 spells CASSQGEGLFTDTQYF. For the CDR3, the DNA is TGTGCCAGCAGCCAAGGAGAGGGGCTTTTCACAGATACGCAGTATTTT.

This clonotype was counted at least ten times. This rearrangement joins TRBV6-1 to TRBJ2-1; possible D gene TRBD2, 6 bases. V lost 5 bases to trimming and J lost 5 bases, with 13 bases between them. Germline CDR1 MNHNS, CDR2 SASEGT. This CDR3 has 14 amino acids. CDR3 DNA: TGTGCCAGCAGTTGGGGGACTTCGAACAATGAGCAGTTCTTC. This sequence encodes CASSWGTSNNEQFF.

A note on this clonotype: Being one base from a much bigger clone, this may be a read error. The chain has TRBV14 and TRBJ2-1; D not resolved. Germline V lookup: CDR1 SGHDN, CDR2 FVKESK. The CDR3 sequence is 16 residues long. The CDR3 DNA reads TGTGCCAGCAGCCAAGACAGATTACTCTCCTACAATGATCAGTTCTTC. It specifies CASSQDRLLSYNDQFF.

The genes are TRBV6-1 and TRBJ2-1; 13 bases fit TRBD2. V was pared by 4 bases and J by 9 bases, with 9 bases of the junction left unmatched. This CDR3 has 16 residues. Germline values: CDR1 MNHNS, CDR2 SASEGT. Here the CDR3 reads CASSAQGLAGSGEQFF. The CDR3 bases are TGTGCCAGCAGTGCGCAGGGACTAGCGGGATCAGGTGAGCAGTTCTTC.

The sample holds a few counts of this clonotype. The chain carries TRBV11-2 and TRBJ2-3, with 8 nucleotides matching TRBD1. V gave up 6 bases and J gave up 1 base; unmatched junction bases: 9. Germline assignment: CDR1 SGHAT and CDR2 FQNNGV. The CDR3 loop spans 16 amino acids. CDR3 DNA: TGTGCCAGCAGGTACGACAGGGGCGGAGGCACAGATACGCAGTATTTT. It encodes CASRYDRGGGTDTQYF.

The table lists this clonotype with many counts. CDR3 DNA: TGTGCCAGCAGCGGCCCCCTGGGTGACGAGCAGTACTTC. As protein: CASSGPLGDEQYF. V usage is TRBV2 and J usage is TRBJ2-7; D remains ambiguous. V was trimmed by 6 bases and J by 5 bases, leaving 14 bases between them. This CDR3 comprises 13 residues. Germline V gene lookup returns CDR1 SNHLY and CDR2 FYNNEI.

This clonotype was counted at least ten times. The chain recombines TRBV28 with TRBJ2-7, with 13 bases matching TRBD2. Trimming removed 6 bases from V and 3 bases from J; junction bases left unmatched: 8. Germline V lookup: CDR1 MDHEN, CDR2 SYDVKM. This CDR3 is built from 16 residues. The CDR3 DNA reads TGTGCCAGCAGCTCACCCCGGACTAGCGGGAGCTACGAGCAGTACTTC. This codes for CASSSPRTSGSYEQYF.

Ten or more counts support this clonotype. The chain has TRBV20-1 and TRBJ2-7; 10 bases are shared with TRBD2. Germline-derived CDR1 and CDR2 are DFQATT and SNEGSKA (reference sequence). The CDR3 runs to 14 residues. J was trimmed by 2 bases and V by 8 bases; bases with no gene match: 9. The CDR3 loop reads CSRGAGGPPYEQYF. The CDR3 DNA reads as TGCAGTCGGGGAGCGGGAGGGCCCCCCTACGAGCAGTACTTC.

The chain links TRBV7-9 to TRBJ2-3; D might be TRBD2 (5 bases). CDR1 and CDR2 from the germline V gene are SEHNR and FQNEAQ (reference sequence). The V end lost 4 bases, the J end lost 3 bases, and 17 bases lay between the germline ends. This CDR3 is built from 16 residues. The CDR3 protein is CASSSRGGRNTDTQYF. The CDR3 coding sequence is TGTGCCAGCAGCTCCCGTGGAGGCAGGAATACAGATACGCAGTATTTT.

The sample holds many counts of this clonotype. J is TRBJ1-3 and V is TRBV4-3, with D unclear. The CDR3 length is 12 residues. Germline V CDR1 and CDR2: LGHNA, YSLEER. With 2 bases removed from V and 9 bases from J, the gap between germline ends came to 8 bases. CDR3 nucleotide sequence: TGCGCCAGCAGCCAACTAGACGGCACCATATATTTT. It translates to CASSQLDGTIYF.

This clonotype appeared many times. The genes are TRBV20-1 and TRBJ2-1; 11 bases align to TRBD2. This CDR3 region has 16 residues. Trimming at V came to 3 bases and at J to 5 bases, leaving 9 bases not matched to a gene. Germline V gene lookup returns CDR1 DFQATT and CDR2 SNEGSKA (reference sequence). Written as DNA, the CDR3 is TGCAGTGCTAGTGGGACTAGCGGACCCTATAACAATGAGCAGTTCTTC. Encoded protein: CSASGTSGPYNNEQFF.

This chain uses TRBV12-3 or TRBV12-4 with TRBJ2-7; tentative D call: TRBD2 (7 bases). CDR3 length equals 13 residues. V gave up 4 bases and J gave up 5 bases, with 12 bases separating them. CDR3 sequence (DNA): TGTGCCAGCAGTTGGGGAGGGGGGAACGAGCAGTACTTC. Its protein product is CASSWGGGNEQYF.

This clonotype was detected only a few times. The V gene is TRBV19, the J gene TRBJ2-6; D unclear. The germline CDR1 and CDR2 sequences are LNHDA and SQIVND (reference sequence). V dropped 6 bases and J dropped 4 bases, with 16 bases sitting between them. CDR3 length equals 16 residues. The CDR3 nucleotides read TGTGCCAGTAGGGGCCCCGTCGATCCGGGGGCCAACGTCCTGACTTTC. Translation: CASRGPVDPGANVLTF.

This clonotype was seen ten or more times. The V gene is TRBV27, the J gene TRBJ1-6; D is unclear. The V gene's germline CDR1 is MNHEY and CDR2 SMNVEV (reference sequence). The CDR3 length is 17 residues. V dropped 0 bases and J dropped 11 bases, with 20 bases sitting between them. The CDR3 DNA is TGTGCCAGCAGTTTATCTCCCTTCGGCACCAAAGTTCCACCCCTCCACTTT. Encoded protein: CASSLSPFGTKVPPLHF.

In this sample, this clonotype turned up many times. The chain employs TRBV27 and TRBJ1-5; 7 bases align to TRBD1. J lost 3 bases, V lost 4 bases, and 9 bases had no gene match. CDR1 MNHEY and CDR2 SMNVEV come from the germline V gene (reference sequence). The CDR3 is made up of 16 amino acids. The CDR3 loop is CASSSEVTGTNQPQHF. DNA of the CDR3: TGTGCCAGCAGTTCAGAGGTGACAGGGACCAATCAGCCCCAGCATTTT.

This clonotype was counted ten times or more. This rearrangement joins TRBV7-2 to TRBJ2-1; D gene ambiguous. The germline V gene encodes CDR1 SGHTA and CDR2 FQGNSA. This CDR3 has 15 residues. V was clipped by 6 bases and J by 4 bases, with 16 bases between them. The DNA of the CDR3 is TGTGCCAGCAGTTTCACACCGTACCTTTACAATGAGCAGTTCTTC. Translation: CASSFTPYLYNEQFF.

V is TRBV19 and J is TRBJ2-7, with D possibly being TRBD2 (5 bases). Trimming pared 1 base from V and 1 base from J, leaving 8 bases between. Germline V gene data show CDR1 as LNHDA and CDR2 as SQIVND (reference sequence). The CDR3 consists of 14 residues. In DNA form, the CDR3 reads TGTGCCAGTAGTATAGGAGGGCGTTCCTACGAGCAGTACTTC. Amino acids: CASSIGGRSYEQYF.

This clonotype was seen a handful of times. V usage is TRBV15 and J usage is TRBJ1-3; maybe TRBD1 (5 bases). The CDR3 loop spans 16 amino acids. With 3 bases removed from V and 4 bases from J, the gap between germline ends came to 16 bases. In germline, CDR1 is LNHNV, CDR2 YYDKDF (reference sequence). DNA of the CDR3: TGTGCCACCAGCAGCCTCCAGGAAAGGGGCGGAAACACCATATATTTT. Residues: CATSSLQERGGNTIYF. The full variable domain, completed using reference TRBV15 and TRBJ1-3, is DAMVIQNPRYQVTQFGKPVTLSCSQTLNHNVMYWYQQKSSQAPKLLFHYYDKDFNNEADTPDNFQSRRPNTSFCFLDIRSPGLGDTAMYLCATSSLQERGGNTIYFGEGSWLTVV.

This clonotype has more than one count but fewer than ten. The gene calls are TRBV9 and TRBJ1-4, with 10 positions matching TRBD1. J lost 6 bases, V lost 1 base, and 6 bases had no gene match. The CDR3 covers 16 residues. Germline V gives CDR1 SGDLS, CDR2 YYNGEE. The CDR3 loop is CASSVNSGTGDEKLFF. In DNA, the CDR3 is TGTGCCAGCAGCGTAAATTCCGGGACAGGGGATGAAAAACTGTTTTTT.

This clonotype was picked up many times. J is TRBJ2-7 and V is TRBV20-1; 10 positions agree with TRBD2. Germline values: CDR1 DFQATT, CDR2 SNEGSKA (reference sequence). This CDR3 contains 13 residues. The V segment lost 1 base and the J segment 3 bases; nucleotides outside the gene matches: 0. The CDR3 DNA is TGCAGTGCTAGAGGGACTAGCGGCTACGAGCAGTACTTC. Translating it yields CSARGTSGYEQYF.

This clonotype has ten or more counts. The rearrangement links TRBV30 to TRBJ1-2, with D hard to call. V shed 2 bases and J shed 7 bases, with 14 bases lying between them. CDR3 length equals 13 residues. CDR1 and CDR2 (germline): GTSNPN, SVGIG (reference sequence). The CDR3 protein is CAWSTPGKTGYTF. The CDR3 DNA sequence: TGTGCCTGGAGTACCCCTGGTAAAACTGGCTACACCTTC.

The chain links TRBV28 to TRBJ1-1; 8 nucleotides match TRBD1. The V and J ends lost 4 bases and 5 bases, in that order; junction bases with no gene match: 15. The CDR3 runs to 17 residues. CDR1 is MDHEN and CDR2 is SYDVKM in the germline V gene. Written as DNA, the CDR3 is TGTGCCAGCAGTTCCCCGGGACAGGCCCCTCGGGCGACTGAAGCTTTCTTT. Translating it yields CASSSPGQAPRATEAFF. Using reference TRBV28 and TRBJ1-1 for the parts outside the CDR3, the full variable domain is DVKVTQSSRYLVKRTGEKVFLECVQDMDHENMFWYRQDPGLGLRLIYFSYDVKMKEKGDIPEGYSVSREKKERFSLILESASTNQTSMYLCASSSPGQAPRATEAFFGQGTRLTVV.